What follows are 26 T cell receptor beta chains derived from one specimen sequenced in a study of cytomegalovirus exposure and HLA in healthy donors. Only in-frame clones appear in the TCRdb table, and some are missing; sequencing was by immunoSEQ multiplex PCR. The sample has about 160,000 clones, approximately 96% seen once. Material: PBMCs. These receptors were collected from a young woman in good health and CMV-seronegative.

Notes on this clone: Compared with germline, one end of the junction differs, possibly owing to a read error. The J gene is TRBJ2-5, the V gene TRBV7-7; D is uncertain. This CDR3 is built from 14 residues. The germline gives CDR1 SSHAT, CDR2 FNYEAQ (reference sequence). CDR3 sequence reads: CASSLGRLRETQYF. Written as DNA, the CDR3 is TGTGCTAGCAGCTTAGGTCGCTTGCGGGAGACCCAGTACTTC. Supplemented by reference TRBV7-7 and TRBJ2-5, the full variable domain reads GAGVSQSPRYKVTKRGQDVTLRCDPISSHATLYWYQQALGQGPEFLTYFNYEAQPDKSGLPSDRFSAERPEGSISTLTIQRTEQRDSAMYRCASSLGRLRETQYFGPGTRLLVL.

V and J are TRBV12-5 and TRBJ2-2; 10 bases fit TRBD2. The CDR3 sequence is 16 residues long. V was clipped by 6 bases and J by 2 bases; unmatched bases: 6. CDR1 is LGHNT, CDR2 FRNRAP, per germline. The CDR3 DNA reads as TGTGCTAGTGGCACTGGACTAGCGGCAAACACCGGGGAGCTGTTTTTT. It yields the protein CASGTGLAANTGELFF.

The chain is built from TRBV4-3 and TRBJ2-5, with a possible D match to TRBD2 (5 bases). Trimming removed 2 bases from V and 3 bases from J, with 10 bases in between. The germline CDR1 and CDR2 sequences are LGHNA and YSLEER. The length of the CDR3 is 14 residues. Written as DNA, the CDR3 is TGCGCCAGCAGCCAATTCCTGGGAGAAGAGACCCAGTACTTC. Translation gives CASSQFLGEETQYF.

This chain uses TRBV5-1 with TRBJ2-7; tentatively, D is TRBD2 (6 bases). V was clipped by 4 bases and J by 6 bases, with 23 bases between them. CDR3 length: 16 residues. In germline, CDR1 is SGHRS, CDR2 YFSETQ. CDR3 loop: CASSLMETSSLGEQYF. In DNA, the CDR3 is TGCGCCAGCAGCCTAATGGAAACTAGCAGTTTAGGCGAGCAGTACTTC.

This rearrangement joins TRBV4-1 to TRBJ2-1; 15 nucleotides align to TRBD2. The CDR3 spans 17 residues. The germline CDR1 and CDR2 sequences are MGHRA and YSYEKL. The J segment lost 10 bases and the V segment lost 0 bases, leaving 7 bases of the junction unmatched. The DNA for the CDR3 is TGCGCCAGCAGCCAAGAAAGAGGGACTAGCGGGGGGACGGAGCAGTTCTTC. Its protein is CASSQERGTSGGTEQFF.

J is TRBJ2-7 and V is TRBV7-6; D is possibly TRBD1 (8 bases). The length of the CDR3 is 18 residues. Germline-derived CDR1 and CDR2 are SGHVS and FNYEAQ. Trimming cost V 4 bases and J 6 bases, with 28 bases left between them. The CDR3 protein is CASSYPRQGREISGEQYF. The CDR3, as DNA: TGTGCCAGCAGCTATCCGAGACAGGGGAGGGAAATTTCGGGCGAGCAGTACTTC.

The chain combines TRBV5-6 with TRBJ2-1, with 9 positions matching TRBD2. Germline V lookup: CDR1 SGHDT, CDR2 YYEEEE. With V trimmed by 0 bases and J by 6 bases, 4 bases remained unmatched. This CDR3 region has 15 residues. The CDR3 loop reads CASSLAAGGLNEQFF. For the CDR3, the DNA is TGTGCCAGCAGCTTGGCAGCGGGGGGCCTCAATGAGCAGTTCTTC.

This chain joins TRBV15 and TRBJ2-5; D unresolved. The V end was cut by 0 bases, the J end by 5 bases, with 7 bases between. In germline, CDR1 is LNHNV, CDR2 YYDKDF (reference sequence). There are 13 residues in the CDR3. CDR3 coding DNA: TGTGCCACCAGCAGAGATCGTCGGGAGACCCAGTACTTC. The encoded protein is CATSRDRRETQYF.

This clone was seen a few times. The chain joins TRBV4-3 to TRBJ1-6; TRBD1 matches at 9 bases. The germline V gene has CDR1 LGHNA and CDR2 YSLEER. Losses at the gene ends were 6 bases for V and 13 bases for J; bases not matched to a gene: 7. This CDR3 comprises 13 residues. The CDR3 DNA sequence: TGCGCCAGCAGTTCGGGACAGGGTTTCCCCCTCCACTTT. Its translation is CASSSGQGFPLHF.

This clone occurred once. A read error may account for a junction end that differs from germline. V and J are TRBV7-7 and TRBJ2-3; weak D call: TRBD1 (5 bases). The V gene's germline CDR1 is SSHAT and CDR2 FNYEAQ (reference sequence). The CDR3 has 14 residues. The CDR3 protein is CASSLDRGTDTQYF. The CDR3, as DNA: TGTGCTAGCAGCTTAGATAGGGGAACAGATACGCAGTATTTT.

The chain couples TRBV7-2 to TRBJ2-5; possibly TRBD2 for D (6 bases). V was shortened by 3 bases and J by 5 bases, with 25 bases between the two germline ends. The CDR3 covers 18 residues. Germline V gene lookup returns CDR1 SGHTA and CDR2 FQGNSA. CDR3 DNA sequence: TGTGCCAGCAGCTTTCTGCCCCCCGGGACTGGCCTCAGGGAGACCCAGTACTTC. It codes for CASSFLPPGTGLRETQYF.

Points on this clone: This sample includes further DNA sequences coding for the same CDR3. The V gene is TRBV18, the J gene TRBJ2-7, with 8 positions matching TRBD1. The CDR3 sequence is 13 residues long. V shed 3 bases, J shed 4 bases, and the junction held 2 bases outside the gene matches. The germline gives CDR1 KGHSH, CDR2 LQKENI. The CDR3: CASSPQGAYEQYF. Written as DNA, the CDR3 is TGTGCCAGCTCACCCCAGGGGGCTTACGAGCAGTACTTC.

V and J are TRBV14 and TRBJ2-4, with TRBD1 matching 7 bases. J was trimmed by 8 bases and V by 4 bases; bases with no gene match: 8. CDR3 length equals 14 residues. The germline V gene encodes CDR1 SGHDN and CDR2 FVKESK. The CDR3 bases are TGTGCCAGCAGCCGAGACAGGGTATTGGACATTCAGTACTTC. Translated, it gives CASSRDRVLDIQYF. Supplemented by reference TRBV14 and TRBJ2-4, the full variable domain reads EAGVTQFPSHSVIEKGQTVTLRCDPISGHDNLYWYRRVMGKEIKFLLHFVKESKQDESGMPNNRFLAERTGGTYSTLKVQPAELEDSGVYFCASSRDRVLDIQYFGAGTRLSVL.

The chain couples TRBV7-6 to TRBJ2-2; 7 bases are a match to TRBD1. The germline V gene encodes CDR1 SGHVS and CDR2 FNYEAQ. The CDR3 is 15 residues long. Trimming took 4 bases from V and 8 from J; bases not matched to a gene: 10. The CDR3: CASSYDRDGLGELFF. CDR3 nucleotide sequence: TGTGCCAGCAGCTACGACAGGGATGGTTTGGGGGAGCTGTTTTTT.

This sequence joins TRBV30 and TRBJ2-5, with 11 nucleotides matching TRBD2. V was clipped by 2 bases and J by 5 bases; unmatched bases: 10. The CDR3 spans 16 residues. Germline values: CDR1 GTSNPN, CDR2 SVGIG (reference sequence). DNA of the CDR3: TGTGCCTGGAGTCCCACTAGCGGGGGATTTTTGGAGACCCAGTACTTC. Protein product: CAWSPTSGGFLETQYF.

The chain combines TRBV10-3 with TRBJ1-6; no clear D. Germline CDR1 ENHRY, CDR2 SYGVKD. The CDR3 is made up of 13 amino acids. V was clipped by 7 bases and J by 7 bases, with 11 bases between them. This chain's CDR3 is CAITAGNNSPLHF. The DNA of the CDR3 is TGTGCCATCACAGCGGGGAACAATTCACCCCTCCACTTT.

The chain has TRBV19 and TRBJ1-4; TRBD1 might be the D (6 bases). V lost 7 bases, J lost 4 bases, and 19 bases lay in between. Germline values: CDR1 LNHDA, CDR2 SQIVND (reference sequence). This CDR3 has 16 residues. CDR3 coding DNA: TGTGCCAGTACCCCGGGACACCCCCCCGGTAATGAAAAACTGTTTTTT. The encoded protein is CASTPGHPPGNEKLFF.

The rearrangement links TRBV7-8 to TRBJ2-7, with a weak D call TRBD2 (5 bases). This CDR3 spans 14 amino acids. Germline loops: CDR1 SGHVS, CDR2 FQNEAQ. The V and J ends lost 2 bases and 0 bases respectively, with 8 bases between them. The CDR3, as DNA: TGTGCCAGCAGCTTATTCGAGGGCTCCTACGAGCAGTACTTC. Its translation is CASSLFEGSYEQYF.

The chain joins TRBV7-2 to TRBJ1-6; TRBD1 matches 7 bases. Unmatched junction bases numbered 11, after V lost 5 bases and J lost 10 bases. The CDR3 covers 15 residues. Germline CDR1 reads SGHTA; CDR2 reads FQGNSA. CDR3 sequence: CASSVRQGGSSPLHF. The CDR3 DNA reads as TGTGCCAGCAGCGTCCGACAGGGTGGCAGCTCACCCCTCCACTTT.

CDR3 in DNA: TGTGCCAGCAGCTTAGTATCAGGAAACATTCAGTACTTC. It yields the protein CASSLVSGNIQYF. V gene TRBV7-9 combines with J gene TRBJ2-4; D unresolved. There are 13 residues in the CDR3. Germline values: CDR1 SEHNR, CDR2 FQNEAQ (reference sequence). V was trimmed by 1 base and J by 6 bases, leaving 7 bases between them.

The chain carries TRBV11-3 and TRBJ2-2, with TRBD1 matching over 10 bases. Germline V CDR1 and CDR2: SGHNT, YENEEA. This CDR3 comprises 16 residues. Trimming at V came to 4 bases and at J to 3 bases, leaving 5 bases not matched to a gene. The CDR3 loop reads CASSSQTGGHTGELFF. CDR3 coding DNA: TGTGCCAGCAGCTCTCAGACAGGGGGCCACACCGGGGAGCTGTTTTTT.

This chain joins TRBV27 and TRBJ2-2, with TRBD1 as a possible D gene (6 bases). CDR3 size: 13 residues. The germline gives CDR1 MNHEY, CDR2 SMNVEV (reference sequence). V dropped 6 bases and J dropped 8 bases, with 13 bases sitting between them. In DNA, the CDR3 is TGTGCCAGCAGGCTACAGGGAAGTGGGGAGCTGTTTTTT. As protein: CASRLQGSGELFF.

V gene TRBV27 combines with J gene TRBJ1-6; unclear D gene. Trimming removed 5 bases at V and 9 bases at J, with 11 bases between. CDR3 length: 13 residues. The germline gives CDR1 MNHEY, CDR2 SMNVEV (reference sequence). The DNA for the CDR3 is TGTGCCAGCAGTCTAAGAGAGGTTTCACCCCTCCACTTT. Translated, it gives CASSLREVSPLHF.

The rearrangement joins TRBV7-8 to TRBJ1-6; D is possibly TRBD1 (6 bases). CDR1 is SGHVS and CDR2 is FQNEAQ in the germline V gene. Trimming removed 1 base at V and 6 bases at J, with 10 bases between. This CDR3 contains 15 residues. CDR3 DNA: TGTGCCAGCAGCTTAGATGCAGGGGTTAATTCACCCCTCCACTTT. This sequence encodes CASSLDAGVNSPLHF.

This clone was found a few times. The rearrangement joins TRBV7-2 to TRBJ2-7, with 10 bases fitting TRBD2. The CDR3 extends over 18 amino acids. Germline CDR1 is SGHTA and CDR2 is FQGNSA. The trim removed 2 bases at V and 0 bases at J, leaving 10 bases unmatched. The CDR3 bases are TGTGCCAGCAGCTTACTAGCGGGGGCCATCCCCTTCTCCTACGAGCAGTACTTC. This sequence encodes CASSLLAGAIPFSYEQYF. The whole variable domain, filled in from reference TRBV7-2 and TRBJ2-7, reads GAGVSQSPSNKVTEKGKDVELRCDPISGHTALYWYRQSLGQGLEFLIYFQGNSAPDKSGLPSDRFSAERTGGSVSTLTIQRTQQEDSAVYLCASSLLAGAIPFSYEQYFGPGTRLTVT.

V and J are TRBV5-1 and TRBJ2-5, with D possibly matching TRBD1 (5 bases). CDR3 size: 15 residues. V lost 0 bases, J lost 1 base, and 10 bases lay in between. Germline V CDR1 and CDR2: SGHRS, YFSETQ. The CDR3 sequence is CASSLAQGFQETQYF. The CDR3 DNA sequence: TGCGCCAGCAGCTTGGCCCAGGGTTTCCAAGAGACCCAGTACTTC.